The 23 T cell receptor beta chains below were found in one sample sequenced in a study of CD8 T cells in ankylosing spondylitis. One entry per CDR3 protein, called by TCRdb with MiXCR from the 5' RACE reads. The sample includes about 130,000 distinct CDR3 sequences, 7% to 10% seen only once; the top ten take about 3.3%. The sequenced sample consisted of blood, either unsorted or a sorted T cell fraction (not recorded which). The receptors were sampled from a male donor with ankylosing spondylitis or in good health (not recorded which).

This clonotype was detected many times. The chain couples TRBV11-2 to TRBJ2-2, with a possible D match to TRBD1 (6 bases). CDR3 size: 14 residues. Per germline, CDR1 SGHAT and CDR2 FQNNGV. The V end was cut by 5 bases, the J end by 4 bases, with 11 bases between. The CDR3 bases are TGTGCCAGCAGCCAACAGGGTTTCACCGGGGAGCTGTTTTTT. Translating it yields CASSQQGFTGELFF.

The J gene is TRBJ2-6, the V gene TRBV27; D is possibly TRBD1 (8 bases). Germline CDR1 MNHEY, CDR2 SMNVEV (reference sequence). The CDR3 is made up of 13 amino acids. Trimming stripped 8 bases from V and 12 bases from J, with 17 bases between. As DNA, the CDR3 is TGTGCCAGCCGCACAGGGGGGGGAACCGTCCTGACTTTC. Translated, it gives CASRTGGGTVLTF.

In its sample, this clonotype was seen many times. As DNA, the CDR3 is TGTGCCAGCAGCAAGACAGGGGGCGAGTCCTACGAGCAGTACTTC. It specifies CASSKTGGESYEQYF. The chain joins TRBV9 to TRBJ2-7; 10 positions match TRBD1. Germline loops: CDR1 SGDLS, CDR2 YYNGEE. With 4 bases clipped from V and 1 base from J, the junction kept 5 bases outside the gene matches. The CDR3 length is 15 residues. Complete variable domain (other parts from reference TRBV9 and TRBJ2-7): DSGVTQTPKHLITATGQRVTLRCSPRSGDLSVYWYQQSLDQGLQFLIQYYNGEERAKGNILERFSAQQFPDLHSELNLSSLELGDSALYFCASSKTGGESYEQYFGPGTRLTVT.

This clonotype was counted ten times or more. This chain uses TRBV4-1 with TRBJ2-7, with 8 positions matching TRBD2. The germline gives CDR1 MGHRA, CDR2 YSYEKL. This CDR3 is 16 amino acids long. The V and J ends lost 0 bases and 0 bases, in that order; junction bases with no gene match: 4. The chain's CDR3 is CASSQDSGGSSYEQYF. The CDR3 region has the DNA TGCGCCAGCAGCCAAGATTCGGGGGGGAGCTCCTACGAGCAGTACTTC.

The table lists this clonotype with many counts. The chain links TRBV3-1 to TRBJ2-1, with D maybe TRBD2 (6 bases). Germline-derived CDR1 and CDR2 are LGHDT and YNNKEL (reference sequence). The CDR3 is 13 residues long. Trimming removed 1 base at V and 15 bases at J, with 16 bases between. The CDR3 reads CASSQVSTEGRFF. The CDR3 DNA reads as TGTGCCAGCAGCCAAGTTTCCACGGAGGGTAGGTTCTTC.

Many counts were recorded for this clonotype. In nucleotides, the CDR3 is TGTGCCATCAGTATAGCGGGAGAGTACGAGCAGTACTTC. Encoded protein: CAISIAGEYEQYF. The V and J genes are TRBV10-3 and TRBJ2-7; TRBD2 matches 9 bases. This CDR3 is 13 amino acids long. With V trimmed by 5 bases and J by 4 bases, 3 bases remained unmatched. Germline V gives CDR1 ENHRY, CDR2 SYGVKD.

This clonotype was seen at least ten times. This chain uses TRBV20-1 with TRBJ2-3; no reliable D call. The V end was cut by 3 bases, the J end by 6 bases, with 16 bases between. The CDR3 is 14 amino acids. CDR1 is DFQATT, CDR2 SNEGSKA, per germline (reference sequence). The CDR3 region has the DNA TGCAGTGCTAGTTATCCCCTCCGGGCGGATACGCAGTATTTT. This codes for CSASYPLRADTQYF.

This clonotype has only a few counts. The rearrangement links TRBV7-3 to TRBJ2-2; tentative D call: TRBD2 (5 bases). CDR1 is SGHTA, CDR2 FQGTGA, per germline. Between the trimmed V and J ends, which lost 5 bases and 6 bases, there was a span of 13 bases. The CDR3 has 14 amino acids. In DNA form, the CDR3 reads TGTGCCAGCAGCCCTAGCCAGGCGTCCGGGGAGCTGTTTTTT. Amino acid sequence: CASSPSQASGELFF.

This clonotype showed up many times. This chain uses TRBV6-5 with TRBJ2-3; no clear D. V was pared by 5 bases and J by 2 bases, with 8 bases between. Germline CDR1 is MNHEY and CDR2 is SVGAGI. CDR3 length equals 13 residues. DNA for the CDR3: TGTGCCAGCAGTGTAGTCGACACAGATACGCAGTATTTT. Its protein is CASSVVDTDTQYF.

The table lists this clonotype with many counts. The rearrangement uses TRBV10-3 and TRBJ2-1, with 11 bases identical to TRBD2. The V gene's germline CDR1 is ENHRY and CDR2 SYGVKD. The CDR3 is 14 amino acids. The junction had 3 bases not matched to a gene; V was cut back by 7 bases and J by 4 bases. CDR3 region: CAITSSGRYNEQFF. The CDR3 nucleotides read TGTGCCATCACCTCTAGCGGGAGGTACAATGAGCAGTTCTTC.

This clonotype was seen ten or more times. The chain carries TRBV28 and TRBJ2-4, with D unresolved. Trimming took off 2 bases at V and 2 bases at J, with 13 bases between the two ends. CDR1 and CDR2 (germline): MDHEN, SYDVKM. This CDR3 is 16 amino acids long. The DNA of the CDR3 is TGTGCCAGCAGTTTAATTGGCGGTGGGTCCAAAAACATTCAGTACTTC. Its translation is CASSLIGGGSKNIQYF.

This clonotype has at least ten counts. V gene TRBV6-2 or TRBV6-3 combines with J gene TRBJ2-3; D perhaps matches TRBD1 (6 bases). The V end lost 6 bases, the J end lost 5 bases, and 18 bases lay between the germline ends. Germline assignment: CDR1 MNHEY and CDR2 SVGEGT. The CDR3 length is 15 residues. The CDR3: CASSSLGEGGDTQYF. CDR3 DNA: TGTGCCAGCAGCTCCCTCGGGGAAGGGGGAGATACGCAGTATTTT.

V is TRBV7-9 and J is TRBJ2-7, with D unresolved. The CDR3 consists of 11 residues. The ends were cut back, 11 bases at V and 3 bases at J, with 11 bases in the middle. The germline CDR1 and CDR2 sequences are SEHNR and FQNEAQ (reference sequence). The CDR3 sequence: CAENWGYEQYF. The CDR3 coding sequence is TGTGCCGAAAATTGGGGCTACGAGCAGTACTTC.

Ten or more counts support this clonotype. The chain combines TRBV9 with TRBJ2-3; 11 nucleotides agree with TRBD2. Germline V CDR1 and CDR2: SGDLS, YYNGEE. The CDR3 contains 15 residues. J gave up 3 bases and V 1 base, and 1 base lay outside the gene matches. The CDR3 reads CASSVTSGRTDTQYF. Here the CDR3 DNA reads TGTGCCAGCAGCGTAACTAGCGGGAGAACAGATACGCAGTATTTT.

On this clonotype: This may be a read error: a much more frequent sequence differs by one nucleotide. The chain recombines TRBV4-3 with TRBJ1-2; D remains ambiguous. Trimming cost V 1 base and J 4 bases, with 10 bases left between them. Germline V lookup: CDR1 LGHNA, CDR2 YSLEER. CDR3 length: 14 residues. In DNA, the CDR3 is TGCGCCAGCAGCCAAGTTTCAGGCTGCTATGGCTACACCTTC. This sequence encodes CASSQVSGCYGYTF.

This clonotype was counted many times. DNA of the CDR3: TGCAGCGTTCCGGGGAACCAAGAGACCCAGTACTTC. Translating gives CSVPGNQETQYF. The chain joins TRBV29-1 to TRBJ2-5; tentatively, D is TRBD2 (5 bases). CDR3 length equals 12 residues. V lost 5 bases and J 0 bases, leaving 7 bases between the germline ends. Germline V CDR1 and CDR2: SQVTM, ANQGSEA.

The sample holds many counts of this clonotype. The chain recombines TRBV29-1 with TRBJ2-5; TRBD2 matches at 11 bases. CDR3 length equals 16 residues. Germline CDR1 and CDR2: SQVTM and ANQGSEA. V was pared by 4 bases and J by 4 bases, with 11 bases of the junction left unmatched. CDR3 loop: CSVGLAGGIWGETQYF. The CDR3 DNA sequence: TGCAGCGTTGGGCTAGCGGGAGGAATTTGGGGAGAGACCCAGTACTTC.

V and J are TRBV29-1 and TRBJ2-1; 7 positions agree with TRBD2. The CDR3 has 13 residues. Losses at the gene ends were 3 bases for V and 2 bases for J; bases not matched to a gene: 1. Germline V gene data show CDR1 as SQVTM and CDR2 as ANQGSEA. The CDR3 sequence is CSVDSGTYNEQFF. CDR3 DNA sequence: TGCAGCGTTGACAGCGGGACCTACAATGAGCAGTTCTTC.

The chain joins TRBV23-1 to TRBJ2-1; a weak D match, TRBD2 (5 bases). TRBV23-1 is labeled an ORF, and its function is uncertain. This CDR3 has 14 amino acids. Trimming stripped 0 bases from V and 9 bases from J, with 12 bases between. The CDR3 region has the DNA TGCGCCAGCAGTCAATCGGTAGGGAGTGTTGAGCAGTTCTTC. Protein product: CASSQSVGSVEQFF.

CDR3: CASTPGGDEQFF. The CDR3 bases are TGTGCCAGCACCCCCGGGGGGGATGAGCAGTTCTTC. The chain couples TRBV6-2 or TRBV6-3 to TRBJ2-1; TRBD2 matches 8 bases. Losses at the gene ends were 7 bases for V and 8 bases for J; bases not matched to a gene: 4. The CDR3 covers 12 residues. Looked up from germline, CDR1 is MNHEY and CDR2 is SVGEGT.

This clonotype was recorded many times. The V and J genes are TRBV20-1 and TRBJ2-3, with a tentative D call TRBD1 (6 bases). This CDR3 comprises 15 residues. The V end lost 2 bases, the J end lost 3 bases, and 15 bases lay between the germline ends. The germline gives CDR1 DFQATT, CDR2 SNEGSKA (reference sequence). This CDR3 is CSARSAGVRTDTQYF. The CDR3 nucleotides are TGCAGTGCTAGATCGGCAGGGGTGAGGACAGATACGCAGTATTTT.

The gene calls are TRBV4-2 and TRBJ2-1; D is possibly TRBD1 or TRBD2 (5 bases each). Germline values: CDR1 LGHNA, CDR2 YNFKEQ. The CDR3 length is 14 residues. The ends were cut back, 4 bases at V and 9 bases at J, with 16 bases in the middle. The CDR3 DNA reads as TGTGCCAGCAGCCTGTCCGGGGCAACTAGTGAGCAGTTCTTC. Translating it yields CASSLSGATSEQFF.

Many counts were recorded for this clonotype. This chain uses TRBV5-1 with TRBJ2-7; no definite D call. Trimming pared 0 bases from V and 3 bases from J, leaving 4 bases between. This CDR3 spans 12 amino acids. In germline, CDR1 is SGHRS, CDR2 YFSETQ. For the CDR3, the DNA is TGCGCCAGCAGCTTGGGGGGCTACGAGCAGTACTTC. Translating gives CASSLGGYEQYF.